This T cell receptor beta chain was obtained from a study of shared clonotypes between healthy human individuals. Deletions cut 6 bases from V and 0 bases from J, with 15 bases between. Germline CDR1 reads LNHDA; CDR2 reads SQIVND (reference sequence). The CDR3 runs 16 residues. Sequencing used immunoSEQ multiplex PCR; TCRdb keeps in-frame clones, though not all of them. The sample lists 2 million to 2.5 million clones; over 85% were seen once. The rearrangement joins TRBV19 to TRBJ2-1; tentatively, D is TRBD1 (6 bases). The material sequenced was naive CD4+ T cells from PBMCs. Subset of the sample: CD45RA+ positively selected. The TCR sequence derives from a man between 18 and 35 years old in good health. Some clones in this sample may be carry-over from other donors' samples. Written as DNA, the CDR3 is TGTGCCAGTAGAAGGGGAAGGGGGAGCTCCTACAATGAGCAGTTCTTC. Translation: CASRRGRGSSYNEQFF.